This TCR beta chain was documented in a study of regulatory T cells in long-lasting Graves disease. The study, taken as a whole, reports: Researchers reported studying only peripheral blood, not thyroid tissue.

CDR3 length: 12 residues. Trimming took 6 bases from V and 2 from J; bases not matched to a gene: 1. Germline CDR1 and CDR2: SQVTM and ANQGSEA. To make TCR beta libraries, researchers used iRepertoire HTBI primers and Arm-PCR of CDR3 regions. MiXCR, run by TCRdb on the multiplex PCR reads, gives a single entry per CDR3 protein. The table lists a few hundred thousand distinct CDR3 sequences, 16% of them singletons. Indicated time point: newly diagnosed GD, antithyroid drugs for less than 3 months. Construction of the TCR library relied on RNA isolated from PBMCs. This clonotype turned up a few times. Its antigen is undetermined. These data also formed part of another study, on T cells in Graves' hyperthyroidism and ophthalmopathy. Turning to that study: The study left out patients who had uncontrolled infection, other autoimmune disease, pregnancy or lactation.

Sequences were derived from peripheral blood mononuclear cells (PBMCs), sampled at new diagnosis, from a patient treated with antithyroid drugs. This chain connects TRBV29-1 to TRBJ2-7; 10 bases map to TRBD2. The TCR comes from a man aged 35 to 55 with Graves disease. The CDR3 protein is CSVAGGPYEQYF. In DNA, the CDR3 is TGCAGCGTAGCGGGGGGGCCCTACGAGCAGTACTTC.